These 18 T cell receptor beta chains share one sample of origin, sequenced in a study of blood T cell repertoires in COVID-19. Sequenced by immunoSEQ multiplex PCR; TCRdb stores in-frame clones only, minus some. The sample shows approximately 200,000 clones, 85% to 90% of them seen only once. Sample: PBMCs or T cells enriched from blood (not recorded which). These receptors originate from a man younger than 45 who had recovered from COVID-19.

The CDR3 is CASSSLAGALNEQFF. The CDR3 nucleotides read TGTGCCAGCAGCTCACTAGCGGGAGCTCTCAATGAGCAGTTCTTC. This chain links TRBV6-5 with TRBJ2-1; 11 bases are shared with TRBD2. The V and J ends lost 6 bases and 6 bases, in that order; junction bases with no gene match: 7. The V gene's germline CDR1 is MNHEY and CDR2 SVGAGI. The CDR3 is made up of 15 amino acids.

The rearrangement links TRBV19 to TRBJ1-1; D remains ambiguous. V was shortened by 3 bases and J by 2 bases, with 13 bases between the two germline ends. The CDR3 totals 15 residues. Germline V CDR1 and CDR2: LNHDA, SQIVND (reference sequence). The CDR3 DNA is TGTGCCAGTAGTATTTTCGGGTTCCTCAACACTGAAGCTTTCTTT. The encoded protein is CASSIFGFLNTEAFF.

The chain is built from TRBV5-1 and TRBJ2-7; TRBD2 aligns across 13 bases. Germline V gene sequence: CDR1 SGHRS, CDR2 YFSETQ. The CDR3 loop spans 16 amino acids. V was pared by 0 bases and J by 5 bases, with 5 bases of the junction left unmatched. Written as DNA, the CDR3 is TGCGCCAGCAGCTTGGGGACTAGCGGGAGATTCCACGAGCAGTACTTC. Its protein product is CASSLGTSGRFHEQYF. Combining the CDR3 with reference TRBV5-1 and TRBJ2-7 gives the whole variable domain KAGVTQTPRYLIKTRGQQVTLSCSPISGHRSVSWYQQTPGQGLQFLFEYFSETQRNKGNFPGRFSGRQFSNSRSEMNVSTLELGDSALYLCASSLGTSGRFHEQYFGPGTRLTVT.

As DNA, the CDR3 is TGTGCCATACAGGGTTACACTGAAGCTTTCTTT. It specifies CAIQGYTEAFF. The gene calls are TRBV28 and TRBJ1-1; tentatively, D is TRBD1 (6 bases). Trimming left V 10 bases short and J 3 bases short, with 9 bases between. In germline, CDR1 is MDHEN, CDR2 SYDVKM. This CDR3 has 11 amino acids.

J is TRBJ2-3 and V is TRBV7-9; D is ambiguous. Trimming pared 1 base from V and 2 bases from J, leaving 10 bases between. Germline assignment: CDR1 SEHNR and CDR2 FQNEAQ (reference sequence). This CDR3 has 15 residues. CDR3: CASSLGAGTTDTQYF. Here the CDR3 DNA reads TGTGCCAGCAGCTTAGGTGCAGGAACCACAGATACGCAGTATTTT.

This clone was observed once. The rearrangement joins TRBV19 to TRBJ2-3; TRBD1 aligns across 8 bases. With 5 bases clipped from V and 1 base from J, the junction kept 5 bases outside the gene matches. There are 15 residues in the CDR3. Germline-derived CDR1 and CDR2 are LNHDA and SQIVND (reference sequence). CDR3: CASSPTGVGTDTQYF. The DNA for the CDR3 is TGTGCCAGTAGTCCGACAGGGGTTGGCACAGATACGCAGTATTTT.

This clone was counted a single time. The chain combines TRBV6-5 with TRBJ1-2; no reliable D call. The V gene's germline CDR1 is MNHEY and CDR2 SVGAGI. Trimming removed 3 bases from V and 3 bases from J, with 14 bases in between. This CDR3 region has 15 residues. In DNA form, the CDR3 reads TGTGCCAGCAGTTATCTAGGATCCGGGGACTATGGCTACACCTTC. Translated: CASSYLGSGDYGYTF.

The V and J genes are TRBV11-2 and TRBJ2-1; 8 nucleotides align to TRBD2. The CDR3 has 15 residues. Trimming removed 5 bases from V and 3 bases from J; junction bases left unmatched: 6. Germline lookup yields CDR1 SGHAT and CDR2 FQNNGV. Here the CDR3 reads CASSPGTRVYNEQFF. The CDR3 region has the DNA TGTGCCAGCAGCCCCGGGACTAGGGTCTACAATGAGCAGTTCTTC.

The rearrangement uses TRBV21-1 and TRBJ2-5; TRBD1 is the table's D call, not checked against the DNA. TRBV21-1 has pseudogene status. This CDR3 is 15 amino acids long. The CDR3 here is CASLPGQDHQETQYF. The CDR3, as DNA: TGTGCCAGCCTACCGGGACAGGACCACCAAGAGACCCAGTACTTC.

The chain has TRBV9 and TRBJ1-6, with D tentatively TRBD1 (6 bases). Germline lookup yields CDR1 SGDLS and CDR2 YYNGEE. This CDR3 is built from 16 residues. V lost 4 bases, J lost 2 bases, and 13 bases lay in between. The DNA of the CDR3 is TGTGCCAGCAGCTTGGGGGCAGTACCCTATAATTCACCCCTCCACTTT. This encodes CASSLGAVPYNSPLHF.

The V call is TRBV5-1, the J call TRBJ2-3; 8 bases align to TRBD1. CDR3 length: 14 amino acids. Trimming cost V 4 bases and J 0 bases; bases outside gene matches: 1. Germline lookup yields CDR1 SGHRS and CDR2 YFSETQ. CDR3 residues: CASSQGASTDTQYF. CDR3 DNA: TGCGCCAGCAGCCAGGGGGCGAGCACAGATACGCAGTATTTT. Full variable domain (remainder filled in from reference TRBV5-1 and TRBJ2-3): KAGVTQTPRYLIKTRGQQVTLSCSPISGHRSVSWYQQTPGQGLQFLFEYFSETQRNKGNFPGRFSGRQFSNSRSEMNVSTLELGDSALYLCASSQGASTDTQYFGPGTRLTVL.

The chain couples TRBV5-5 to TRBJ2-7; 8 bases map to TRBD2. CDR3 length: 14 residues. Germline V lookup: CDR1 SGHKS, CDR2 YYEKEE (reference sequence). V trimming: 1 base; J trimming: 6 bases; junction bases outside the gene matches: 6. CDR3 sequence (DNA): TGTGCCAGCAGCTTGTACGCGGGAGGAGGCGAGCAGTACTTC. It is translated as CASSLYAGGGEQYF.

This clone was recorded a few times. The V gene is TRBV12-3 or TRBV12-4, the J gene TRBJ1-2; 7 nucleotides line up with TRBD1. The CDR3 runs to 13 residues. V was clipped by 5 bases and J by 8 bases; unmatched bases: 8. The CDR3 nucleotides are TGTGCCAGCAGTAGATCGACAGGGAAGGGCTACACCTTC. It specifies CASSRSTGKGYTF.

The rearrangement links TRBV6-2 or TRBV6-3 to TRBJ1-5; D remains unclear. The V end was cut by 4 bases, the J end by 2 bases, with 9 bases between. This CDR3 has 14 amino acids. Per germline, CDR1 MNHEY and CDR2 SVGEGT. The CDR3 sequence: CASSWRSGNQPQHF. Written as DNA, the CDR3 is TGTGCCAGCAGTTGGAGGTCTGGCAATCAGCCCCAGCATTTT.

The chain uses TRBV9 and TRBJ2-2; no reliable D call. Germline V gene lookup returns CDR1 SGDLS and CDR2 YYNGEE. Trimming removed 0 bases from V and 4 bases from J, with 7 bases in between. This CDR3 spans 14 amino acids. The CDR3 region is CASSVVSGTGELFF. As DNA, the CDR3 is TGTGCCAGCAGCGTAGTGTCAGGCACCGGGGAGCTGTTTTTT.

The chain couples TRBV28 to TRBJ2-1, with D tentatively TRBD2 (6 bases). Looked up from germline, CDR1 is MDHEN and CDR2 is SYDVKM. The CDR3 has 18 residues. The ends were cut back, 2 bases at V and 7 bases at J, with 24 bases in the middle. The CDR3 spells CASSLTGVGRKTWNEQFF. As DNA, the CDR3 is TGTGCCAGCAGTTTAACGGGGGTGGGGAGAAAAACGTGGAATGAGCAGTTCTTC.

This clone was counted a few times. The rearrangement links TRBV15 to TRBJ1-2, with 9 nucleotides matching TRBD1. This CDR3 contains 16 residues. CDR1 and CDR2 (germline): LNHNV, YYDKDF (reference sequence). J was trimmed by 4 bases and V by 4 bases; bases with no gene match: 10. The CDR3 DNA reads as TGTGCCACCAGCATCGGCCGAACAGGGGGCAGCTATGGCTACACCTTC. The encoded protein is CATSIGRTGGSYGYTF. Variable domain in full (rest from reference TRBV15 and TRBJ1-2): DAMVIQNPRYQVTQFGKPVTLSCSQTLNHNVMYWYQQKSSQAPKLLFHYYDKDFNNEADTPDNFQSRRPNTSFCFLDIRSPGLGDTAMYLCATSIGRTGGSYGYTFGSGTRLTVV.

This chain uses TRBV7-2 with TRBJ2-7; possible D gene TRBD2, 6 bases. The CDR3 is 14 residues long. V shed 5 bases and J shed 0 bases, with 11 bases lying between them. Germline CDR1 reads SGHTA; CDR2 reads FQGNSA. The CDR3 protein is CASSAVRGSYEQYF. CDR3 nucleotide sequence: TGTGCCAGCAGCGCCGTGCGGGGCTCCTACGAGCAGTACTTC. Full variable domain (rest looked up from reference TRBV7-2 and TRBJ2-7): GAGVSQSPSNKVTEKGKDVELRCDPISGHTALYWYRQSLGQGLEFLIYFQGNSAPDKSGLPSDRFSAERTGGSVSTLTIQRTQQEDSAVYLCASSAVRGSYEQYFGPGTRLTVT.